This T cell receptor beta chain was obtained from a study of human T cells and chemical hapten exposure. The study's library attached unique molecular identifiers to single cDNA molecules. MiXCR, run by TCRdb on the RACE reads, gives a single entry per CDR3 protein. This sample carries a few hundred thousand distinct CDR3 sequences, 6% to 7% of them seen once, and the ten largest clones take 5% to 6%. J gave up 3 bases and V 6 bases, and 5 bases lay outside the gene matches. Germline V gene lookup returns CDR1 MNHEY and CDR2 SVGAGI. The CDR3 has 16 amino acids. As for time point: patch test 2, 6 weeks after DPC sensitization. The treatment denotes: therapeutic diphenylcyclopropenone sensitization with weekly scalp DPC. This clonotype was seen ten or more times.

This sequence joins TRBV6-5 and TRBJ2-3; 14 bases match TRBD2. The source is a woman between 18 and 29 years old with alopecia areata. Some clones in this sample may be carry-over from other donors' samples. Material: whole blood, obtained in connection with sensitization to the hapten diphenylcyclopropenone (DPC). The CDR3 region is CASSRLAGGPTDTQYF. CDR3 coding DNA: TGTGCCAGCAGCCGACTAGCGGGGGGGCCAACAGATACGCAGTATTTT.